Presented here are 25 T cell receptor beta chains from one specimen sequenced in a study of cytomegalovirus exposure and HLA in healthy donors. The PCR used 60 Vbeta and 13 Jbeta primers. The repertoire was sequenced with immunoSEQ multiplex PCR; TCRdb's copy has only in-frame clones and lacks some. Of approximately 180,000 clones listed, roughly 77% are singletons. The specimen was PBMCs. Receptor source: a woman between 50 and 59 years old in good health and CMV-seronegative.

The gene calls are TRBV5-4 and TRBJ1-1; perhaps TRBD1 as D (6 bases). V lost 6 bases and J 1 base, leaving 19 bases between the germline ends. There are 16 residues in the CDR3. Per germline, CDR1 SGHNT and CDR2 YYREEE (reference sequence). This CDR3 reads CASTIKGGGGNTEAFF. In DNA, the CDR3 is TGTGCCAGCACCATCAAGGGGGGGGGAGGGAACACTGAAGCTTTCTTT.

The chain joins TRBV2 to TRBJ1-1; D ambiguous. In germline, CDR1 is SNHLY, CDR2 FYNNEI. V was pared by 4 bases and J by 11 bases, with 11 bases between. This CDR3 is built from 11 residues. CDR3 in DNA: TGTGCCAGCAGTGGTCAGGCCTTGGCTTTCTTT. Residues: CASSGQALAFF.

The CDR3 sequence is CASSFRRDEQYF. The CDR3 DNA is TGTGCCAGCAGCTTTAGGAGGGACGAGCAGTACTTC. V usage is TRBV7-2 and J usage is TRBJ2-7, with D tentatively TRBD2 (6 bases). The CDR3 consists of 12 residues. Germline V CDR1 and CDR2: SGHTA, FQGNSA. Trimming left V 3 bases short and J 5 bases short, with 8 bases between.

This clone was found a few times. The V and J genes are TRBV2 and TRBJ1-1; TRBD1 matches at 7 bases. Germline V gene lookup returns CDR1 SNHLY and CDR2 FYNNEI. With V trimmed by 5 bases and J by 0 bases, 18 bases remained unmatched. There are 19 residues in the CDR3. As DNA, the CDR3 is TGTGCCAGCAGTTCAAAGACAGGGTCGTATGAAATCTTGAACACTGAAGCTTTCTTT. Translating gives CASSSKTGSYEILNTEAFF.

V usage is TRBV11-1 and J usage is TRBJ2-4; D is perhaps TRBD1 (6 bases). The CDR3 is made up of 16 amino acids. The V gene's germline CDR1 is SGHAT and CDR2 FQDESV (reference sequence). V shed 1 base and J shed 7 bases, with 17 bases lying between them. CDR3 in DNA: TGTGCCAGCAGCTTAGGGACCGGGACAAGGGGGAACATTCAGTACTTC. Its translation is CASSLGTGTRGNIQYF.

The rearrangement links TRBV6-6 to TRBJ1-1; 10 bases line up with TRBD1. V shed 6 bases, J shed 7 bases, and the junction held 11 bases outside the gene matches. Germline CDR1 is MNHNY and CDR2 is SVGAGI (reference sequence). There are 15 residues in the CDR3. CDR3 region: CASRRTGTGDLEAFF. The CDR3 coding sequence is TGTGCCAGCAGACGAACCGGGACAGGGGATCTTGAAGCTTTCTTT.

This clone was picked up one time. The chain uses TRBV7-9 and TRBJ2-7, with 9 bases matching TRBD2. Germline CDR1 is SEHNR and CDR2 is FQNEAQ (reference sequence). The CDR3 sequence is 15 residues long. V dropped 5 bases and J dropped 0; count of bases not matched to a gene: 5. The CDR3 DNA reads TGTGCCAGCAGCGGGTGGGGACTAGCCTCCTACGAGCAGTACTTC. Residues: CASSGWGLASYEQYF.

The chain uses TRBV7-8 and TRBJ2-7; TRBD1 is a possible D gene (6 bases). From germline, CDR1 is SGHVS and CDR2 FQNEAQ. The CDR3 runs 17 residues. The V gene lost 5 bases and the J gene lost 3 bases, with 23 bases spanning the gap. For the CDR3, the DNA is TGTGCCAGCAGCCCCCGGACAGCCTTGGTCCTTTTCTACGAGCAGTACTTC. This codes for CASSPRTALVLFYEQYF.

The chain uses TRBV19 and TRBJ1-5; perhaps TRBD1 as D (5 bases). In germline, CDR1 is LNHDA, CDR2 SQIVND (reference sequence). V lost 5 bases to trimming and J lost 1 base, with 18 bases between them. This CDR3 has 17 amino acids. CDR3 sequence reads: CASSLARDGGSNQPQHF. CDR3 sequence (DNA): TGTGCCAGTAGTCTAGCCCGGGACGGAGGGAGCAATCAGCCCCAGCATTTT.

This clone was found once. The J gene is TRBJ2-7, the V gene TRBV7-2; 11 positions agree with TRBD2. The ends lost 6 bases at V and 2 bases at J; junction bases unmatched: 3. CDR3 length equals 14 residues. Germline V lookup: CDR1 SGHTA, CDR2 FQGNSA. The chain's CDR3 is CASSRLAGPYEQYF. CDR3 sequence (DNA): TGTGCCAGCAGTCGACTAGCGGGACCCTACGAGCAGTACTTC.

This chain uses TRBV9 with TRBJ1-2, with 10 bases identical to TRBD1. V shed 6 bases, J shed 6 bases, and the junction held 5 bases outside the gene matches. The CDR3 has 13 amino acids. Germline CDR1 SGDLS, CDR2 YYNGEE. The CDR3 is CASTMTGGDGYTF. Here the CDR3 DNA reads TGTGCCAGCACCATGACAGGGGGCGATGGCTACACCTTC. The whole variable domain, filled in from reference TRBV9 and TRBJ1-2, reads DSGVTQTPKHLITATGQRVTLRCSPRSGDLSVYWYQQSLDQGLQFLIQYYNGEERAKGNILERFSAQQFPDLHSELNLSSLELGDSALYFCASTMTGGDGYTFGSGTRLTVV.

The J gene is TRBJ2-1, the V gene TRBV27, with D possibly matching TRBD2 (6 bases). CDR3 length equals 16 residues. Per germline, CDR1 MNHEY and CDR2 SMNVEV (reference sequence). V dropped 0 bases and J dropped 10 bases, with 19 bases sitting between them. CDR3 sequence reads: CASSLSGLGGHREQFF. CDR3 coding DNA: TGTGCCAGCAGTTTATCCGGGCTCGGGGGTCATCGGGAGCAGTTCTTC.

The chain carries TRBV4-2 and TRBJ2-7, with D possibly TRBD1 on 7 matching bases. The V gene's germline CDR1 is LGHNA and CDR2 YNFKEQ. The CDR3 length is 15 residues. The V end was cut by 0 bases, the J end by 2 bases, with 11 bases between. Written as DNA, the CDR3 is TGTGCCAGCAGCCAAGAGGGCAGGGGGGCCTACGAGCAGTACTTC. Its protein product is CASSQEGRGAYEQYF.

The chain is built from TRBV6-5 and TRBJ1-2; perhaps TRBD1 as D (6 bases). Germline lookup yields CDR1 MNHEY and CDR2 SVGAGI. The V gene lost 4 bases and the J gene lost 6 bases, with 21 bases spanning the gap. This CDR3 has 16 residues. The CDR3 DNA sequence: TGTGCCAGCAGTTTGACGCCCCGGGACATGAGTGATGGCTACACCTTC. Residues: CASSLTPRDMSDGYTF.

The J gene is TRBJ2-3, the V gene TRBV5-6; TRBD2 matches 7 bases. Germline V gives CDR1 SGHDT, CDR2 YYEEEE. This CDR3 region has 15 residues. V shed 0 bases and J 4 bases; nucleotides not matched to a gene: 5. CDR3 DNA sequence: TGTGCCAGCAGCTTGGTAGTGGGGGGGGCAGATACGCAGTATTTT. Its protein product is CASSLVVGGADTQYF.

The chain has TRBV21-1 and TRBJ2-1; the table gives TRBD2 as D, unverified against the DNA. TRBV21-1 counts as a pseudogene. CDR3 length: 16 amino acids. CDR3 sequence: CASRVWSPRSYNEQFF. The CDR3 DNA reads TGTGCCAGCAGGGTGTGGAGTCCACGCTCCTACAATGAGCAGTTCTTC.

This clone was counted once. The chain is built from TRBV2 and TRBJ1-1; D possibly corresponds to TRBD1 (5 bases). Germline values: CDR1 SNHLY, CDR2 FYNNEI. V was pared by 2 bases and J by 4 bases, with 8 bases between. The length of the CDR3 is 13 residues. The CDR3 DNA reads TGTGCCAGCAGTGAAAGACAGTTCACTGAAGCTTTCTTT. Translating it yields CASSERQFTEAFF.

This clone showed up just once. The chain carries TRBV7-9 and TRBJ1-2; D possibly corresponds to TRBD1 (5 bases). Germline values: CDR1 SEHNR, CDR2 FQNEAQ (reference sequence). V dropped 2 bases and J dropped 5 bases, with 12 bases sitting between them. The CDR3 totals 14 residues. The chain's CDR3 is CASSLRDRFYGYTF. CDR3 bases: TGTGCCAGCAGCTTAAGAGACAGATTTTATGGCTACACCTTC.

As to this clone: A read error may produce the germline difference seen at one junction end. The J gene is TRBJ2-3, the V gene TRBV7-7; D may be TRBD2 (7 bases). Germline assignment: CDR1 SSHAT and CDR2 FNYEAQ (reference sequence). There are 15 residues in the CDR3. This CDR3 reads CASSLGGGKADTQYF. CDR3 coding DNA: TGTGCTAGCAGCTTAGGGGGGGGGAAGGCAGATACGCAGTATTTT.

On this clone: Because the CDR3 is missing its conserved closing phenylalanine or tryptophan, this is likely a read error. This sequence joins TRBV27 and TRBJ1-2; D call uncertain. V lost 8 bases to trimming and J lost 1 base, with 11 bases between them. The CDR3 length is 13 residues. The germline V gene has CDR1 MNHEY and CDR2 SMNVEV (reference sequence). CDR3 DNA sequence: TGTGCCAGCTCCGGACGGGATAACTATGGCTACACCCTC. Amino acid sequence: CASSGRDNYGYTL.

Note on this clone: The sample holds other DNA sequences that translate to the same CDR3. V gene TRBV18 combines with J gene TRBJ1-1; 9 nucleotides agree with TRBD1. V lost 3 bases, J lost 2 bases, and 4 bases stayed unmatched. The germline gives CDR1 KGHSH, CDR2 LQKENI. The CDR3 is 15 amino acids. The CDR3 sequence: CASSPPGQGNTEAFF. The CDR3, as DNA: TGTGCCAGCTCACCCCCGGGACAGGGAAACACTGAAGCTTTCTTT.

This sequence joins TRBV6-1 and TRBJ1-3; the D gene is possibly TRBD1 (6 bases). Trimming pared 3 bases from V and 0 bases from J, leaving 9 bases between. CDR1 MNHNS and CDR2 SASEGT come from the germline V gene. The CDR3 extends over 15 amino acids. The CDR3 DNA follows: TGTGCCAGCAGTGACCGGGACAACTCTGGAAACACCATATATTTT. Residues: CASSDRDNSGNTIYF.

The chain is built from TRBV28 and TRBJ2-5; TRBD1 matches at 8 bases. After removal of 2 bases from V and 2 bases from J, the junction contained 16 bases not matched to a gene. CDR1 and CDR2 (germline): MDHEN, SYDVKM. The CDR3 is 19 residues long. The CDR3 bases are TGTGCCAGCAGTTTACCCCCCCTCACGACAGGGGTTTATCAAGAGACCCAGTACTTC. Its protein product is CASSLPPLTTGVYQETQYF.

J is TRBJ2-7 and V is TRBV28, with D unresolved. This CDR3 comprises 15 residues. Trimming stripped 5 bases from V and 0 bases from J, with 14 bases between. The germline gives CDR1 MDHEN, CDR2 SYDVKM. This chain's CDR3 is CASSPPGYVSYEQYF. CDR3 DNA: TGTGCCAGCAGTCCGCCGGGTTACGTCTCCTACGAGCAGTACTTC.

The rearrangement uses TRBV29-1 and TRBJ1-2, with D hard to call. CDR1 is SQVTM, CDR2 ANQGSEA, per germline. Trimming pared 6 bases from V and 8 bases from J, leaving 4 bases between. This CDR3 is built from 8 residues. Here the CDR3 DNA reads TGCAGCGTGGAGGGCTACACCTTC. Its translation: CSVEGYTF.